Listed below are T cell receptor beta chains from one sample, sequenced in a study of OX40 agonist ivuxolimab in advanced cancers. This table comes from immunoSEQ multiplex PCR, and its TCRdb copy is limited to in-frame clones, with some not included. The data contain under 85,000 clones, roughly three quarters of them singletons. The source was CD4+ or CD8+ T cells sorted from blood, collected in a trial of the OX40 agonist ivuxolimab. The origin of the receptors is an adult with an advanced solid tumor such as melanoma, head and neck, liver or kidney cancer. Both conserved end residues are part of each CDR3. The D gene is left open where the match is weak. Not every row has a clone size; where given, it reads once, few, many or a size class.

clone size	V gene	D gene	J gene	CDR3 protein	CDR3 DNA
.	TRBV5-1	TRBD1	TRBJ2-7	CASSLAGTGTGEQYF	TGCGCCAGCAGCTTGGCCGGGACAGGGACTGGGGAGCAGTACTTC
.	TRBV28	TRBD2	TRBJ2-1	CASGLADSYNEQFF	TGTGCCAGCGGCCTAGCGGACTCCTACAATGAGCAGTTCTTC
.	TRBV6-5	.	TRBJ1-4	CASRTAGWGKLFF	TGTGCCTCACGGACAGCCGGTTGGGGAAAACTGTTTTTT
.	TRBV5-5	TRBD1	TRBJ2-3	CASRLWGDRDTQYF	TGTGCCAGCAGGTTGTGGGGGGACAGGGATACGCAGTATTTT
.	TRBV27	TRBD1	TRBJ1-1	CASSEGAREPYEAFF	TGTGCCAGCAGTGAGGGGGCGCGTGAACCGTATGAAGCTTTCTTT
.	TRBV23-1	.	TRBJ2-2	CASSPRGELFF	TGCGCCAGCAGTCCTCGAGGGGAGCTGTTTTTT
many	TRBV29-1	.	TRBJ1-2	CSVEQDPYGYTF	TGCAGCGTTGAACAGGACCCCTATGGCTACACCTTC
.	TRBV7-3	TRBD1	TRBJ1-5	CASSLQGAGFNQPQHF	TGTGCCAGCAGCTTGCAGGGGGCTGGGTTCAATCAGCCCCAGCATTTT
few	TRBV7-8	TRBD2	TRBJ2-1	CASSLRRLALHNEQFF	TGTGCCAGCAGCTTAAGGCGACTAGCCCTCCACAATGAGCAGTTCTTC
.	TRBV5-1	TRBD1	TRBJ2-6	CASSPLQDRAGANVLTF	TGCGCCAGCAGCCCGCTCCAGGACAGGGCTGGGGCCAACGTCCTGACTTTC
.	TRBV30	.	TRBJ2-7	CAWSFGGAYEQYF	TGTGCCTGGAGCTTCGGGGGAGCCTACGAGCAGTACTTC
.	TRBV5-5	.	TRBJ1-5	CASSLGPAGQPQHF	TGTGCCAGCAGCTTGGGTCCAGCCGGGCAGCCCCAGCATTTT
.	TRBV30	.	TRBJ2-3	CAWTAGTTDTQYF	TGTGCCTGGACGGCAGGGACCACAGATACGCAGTATTTT
.	TRBV7-3	.	TRBJ2-7	CASSFVSGGSNEQYF	TGTGCCAGCAGCTTCGTTTCCGGCGGGTCCAACGAGCAGTACTTC
few	TRBV5-1	TRBD1	TRBJ2-2	CASRNTGTANTGELFF	TGCGCCAGCAGGAATACCGGGACAGCAAACACCGGGGAGCTGTTTTTT
.	TRBV7-2	.	TRBJ2-3	CASSLADTQYF	TGTGCCAGCAGCTTGGCAGATACGCAGTATTTT
.	TRBV10-3	TRBD1	TRBJ1-1	CAISGLPDRGEAFF	TGTGCCATCAGTGGTCTCCCAGACAGGGGGGAAGCTTTCTTT
few	TRBV28	.	TRBJ1-4	CASSLVRRNEKLFF	TGTGCCAGCAGTTTAGTCAGACGTAATGAAAAACTGTTTTTT
.	TRBV7-2	TRBD1	TRBJ2-5	CASSWDRDETQYF	TGTGCCAGCAGCTGGGACAGGGACGAGACCCAGTACTTC
.	TRBV15	.	TRBJ2-7	CAASRDQFYEQYF	TGTGCCGCCAGCAGAGACCAGTTCTACGAGCAGTACTTC
.	TRBV6-6	.	TRBJ1-2	CASSYSTRDWGYTF	TGTGCCAGCAGTTACTCGACGAGAGATTGGGGCTACACCTTC